The 2 T cell receptor beta chains given below trace back to one sample, sequenced in a study of PD-L1 blockade in urothelial cancer. Sequencing was performed with immunoSEQ multiplex PCR; in TCRdb, only in-frame clones are kept and a portion is missing. The table shows around 100,000 clones, with about nine tenths occurring only once. Material: PBMCs, obtained around atezolizumab (anti-PD-L1) treatment. The receptors shown here come from an elderly woman with urothelial cancer.

The chain has TRBV10-3 and TRBJ2-1; possibly TRBD2 for D (5 bases). Trimming stripped 6 bases from V and 5 bases from J, with 14 bases between. Germline V gene lookup returns CDR1 ENHRY and CDR2 SYGVKD. The CDR3 spans 14 residues. The CDR3 sequence is CAISYKDSHNEQFF. CDR3 nucleotides: TGTGCCATCAGCTACAAGGACTCACACAATGAGCAGTTCTTC.

The chain recombines TRBV29-1 with TRBJ2-7; D possibly corresponds to TRBD2 (6 bases). CDR3 length: 12 residues. Germline CDR1 and CDR2: SQVTM and ANQGSEA. V was clipped by 4 bases and J by 1 base, with 8 bases between them. The CDR3, as DNA: TGCAGCGTTGGGGCGGGATCCTACGAGCAGTACTTC. Translating it yields CSVGAGSYEQYF.